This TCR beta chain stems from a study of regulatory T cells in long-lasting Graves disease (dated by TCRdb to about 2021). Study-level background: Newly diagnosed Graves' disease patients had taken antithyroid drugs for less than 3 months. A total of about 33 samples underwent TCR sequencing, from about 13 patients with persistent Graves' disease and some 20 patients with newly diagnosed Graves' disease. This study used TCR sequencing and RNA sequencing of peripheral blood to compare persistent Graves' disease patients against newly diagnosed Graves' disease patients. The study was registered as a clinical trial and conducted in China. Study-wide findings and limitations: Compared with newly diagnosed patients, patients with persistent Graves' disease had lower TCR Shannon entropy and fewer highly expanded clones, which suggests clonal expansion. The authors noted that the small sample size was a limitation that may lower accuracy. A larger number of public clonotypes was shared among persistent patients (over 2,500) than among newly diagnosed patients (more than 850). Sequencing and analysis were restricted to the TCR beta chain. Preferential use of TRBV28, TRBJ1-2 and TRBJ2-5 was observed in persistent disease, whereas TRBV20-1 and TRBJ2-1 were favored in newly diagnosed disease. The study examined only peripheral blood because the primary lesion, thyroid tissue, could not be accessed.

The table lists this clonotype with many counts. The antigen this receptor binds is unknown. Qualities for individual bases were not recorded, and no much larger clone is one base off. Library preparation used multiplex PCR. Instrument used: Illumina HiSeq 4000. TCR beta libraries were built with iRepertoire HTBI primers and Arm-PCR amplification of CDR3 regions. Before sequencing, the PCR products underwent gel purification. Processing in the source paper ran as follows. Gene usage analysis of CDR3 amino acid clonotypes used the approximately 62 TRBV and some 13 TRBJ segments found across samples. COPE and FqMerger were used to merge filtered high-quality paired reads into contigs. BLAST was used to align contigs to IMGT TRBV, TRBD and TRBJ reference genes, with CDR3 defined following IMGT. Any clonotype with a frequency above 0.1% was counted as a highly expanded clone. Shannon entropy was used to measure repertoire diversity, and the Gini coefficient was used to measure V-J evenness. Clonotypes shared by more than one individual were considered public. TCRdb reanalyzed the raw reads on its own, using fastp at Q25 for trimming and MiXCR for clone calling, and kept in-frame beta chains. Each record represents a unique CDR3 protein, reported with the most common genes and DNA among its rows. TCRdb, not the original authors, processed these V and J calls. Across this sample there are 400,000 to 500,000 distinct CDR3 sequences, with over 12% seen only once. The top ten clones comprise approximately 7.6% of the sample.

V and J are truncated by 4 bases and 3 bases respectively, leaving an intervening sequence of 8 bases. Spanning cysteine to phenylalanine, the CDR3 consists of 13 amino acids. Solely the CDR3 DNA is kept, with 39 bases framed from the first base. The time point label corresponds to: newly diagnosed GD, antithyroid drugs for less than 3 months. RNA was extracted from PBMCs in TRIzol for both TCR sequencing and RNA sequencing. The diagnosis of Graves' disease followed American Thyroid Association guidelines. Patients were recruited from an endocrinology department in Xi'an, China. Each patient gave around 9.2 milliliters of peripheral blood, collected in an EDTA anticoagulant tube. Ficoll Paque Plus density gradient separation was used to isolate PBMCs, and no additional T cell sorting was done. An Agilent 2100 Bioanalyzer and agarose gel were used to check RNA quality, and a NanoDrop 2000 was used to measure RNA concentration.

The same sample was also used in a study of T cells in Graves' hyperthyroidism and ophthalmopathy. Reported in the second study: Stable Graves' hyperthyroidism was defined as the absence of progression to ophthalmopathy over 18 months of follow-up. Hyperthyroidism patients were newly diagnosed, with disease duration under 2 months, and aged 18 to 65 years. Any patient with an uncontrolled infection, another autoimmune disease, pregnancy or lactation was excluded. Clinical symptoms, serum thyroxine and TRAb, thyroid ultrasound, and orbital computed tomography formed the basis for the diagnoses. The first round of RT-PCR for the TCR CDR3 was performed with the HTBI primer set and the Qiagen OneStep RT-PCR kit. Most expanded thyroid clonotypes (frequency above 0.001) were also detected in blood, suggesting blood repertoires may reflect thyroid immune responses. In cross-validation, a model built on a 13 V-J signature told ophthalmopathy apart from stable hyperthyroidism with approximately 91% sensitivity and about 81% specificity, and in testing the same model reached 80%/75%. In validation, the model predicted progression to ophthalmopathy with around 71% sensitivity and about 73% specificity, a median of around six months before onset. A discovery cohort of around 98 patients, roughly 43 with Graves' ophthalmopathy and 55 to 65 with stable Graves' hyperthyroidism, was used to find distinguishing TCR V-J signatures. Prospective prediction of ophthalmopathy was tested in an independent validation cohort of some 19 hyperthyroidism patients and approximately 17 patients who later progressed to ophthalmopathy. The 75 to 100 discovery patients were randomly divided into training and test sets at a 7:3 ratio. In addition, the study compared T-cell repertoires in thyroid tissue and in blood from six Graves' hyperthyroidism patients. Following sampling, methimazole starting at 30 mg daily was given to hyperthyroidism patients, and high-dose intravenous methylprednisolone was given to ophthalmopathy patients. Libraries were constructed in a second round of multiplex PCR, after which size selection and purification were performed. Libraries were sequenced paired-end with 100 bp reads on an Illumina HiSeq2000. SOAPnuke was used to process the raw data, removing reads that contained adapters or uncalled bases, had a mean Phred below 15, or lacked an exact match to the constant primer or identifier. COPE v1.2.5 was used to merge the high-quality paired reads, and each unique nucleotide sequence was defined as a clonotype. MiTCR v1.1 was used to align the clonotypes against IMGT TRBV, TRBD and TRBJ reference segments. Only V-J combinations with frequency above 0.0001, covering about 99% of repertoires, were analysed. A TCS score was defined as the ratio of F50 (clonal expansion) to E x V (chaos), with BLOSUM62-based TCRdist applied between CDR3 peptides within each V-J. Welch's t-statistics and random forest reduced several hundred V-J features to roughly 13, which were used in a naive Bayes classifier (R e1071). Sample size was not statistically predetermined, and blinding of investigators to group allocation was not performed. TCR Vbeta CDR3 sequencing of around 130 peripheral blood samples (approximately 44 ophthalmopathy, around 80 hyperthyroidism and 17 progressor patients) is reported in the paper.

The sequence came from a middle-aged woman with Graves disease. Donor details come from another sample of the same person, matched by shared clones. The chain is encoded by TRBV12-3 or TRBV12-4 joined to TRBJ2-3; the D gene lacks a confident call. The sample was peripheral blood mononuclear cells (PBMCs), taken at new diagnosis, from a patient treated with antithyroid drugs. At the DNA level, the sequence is TGTGCCAGCAGTTCGCAGTCGACAGATACGCAGTATTTT. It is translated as CASSSQSTDTQYF.